The clone carrying this TCR beta chain has more than one count but fewer than ten. A second about 6 to 12 cycle PCR used barcoded and J-beta primers. Every single cDNA molecule received a tag from a template-switch adaptor with 12 random nucleotides. Via MiXCR, TCRdb re-called the 5' RACE reads, giving one row per CDR3 protein. This sample has about a million distinct CDR3 sequences, with about 53% found just once. The donors, healthy Caucasians from Russia, were aged roughly 6 to 90. The sample originates from a study of blood T cells in healthy people across ages. This CDR3 has 14 residues. V was shortened by 6 bases and J by 6 bases, with 15 bases between the two germline ends.

The sequence was obtained from a woman aged 55-69 years in good health. The sequencing input was blood. This rearrangement joins TRBV12-3 or TRBV12-4 to TRBJ2-1; D is unresolved. The CDR3 spells CASRPPLVANEQFF. In nucleotides, the CDR3 is TGTGCCAGCAGGCCTCCCCTAGTCGCCAATGAGCAGTTCTTC.